A single sample is the source of the 7 T cell receptor beta chains below, sequenced in a study of shared clonotypes between healthy human individuals. Some clones are missing from TCRdb's copy, which holds only in-frame ones; the method was immunoSEQ multiplex PCR. This sample carries more than 2,000,000 clones, approximately 93% of them seen once, and the ten largest clones take about 0.39%. Sequencing was done on a sample of naive CD4+ T cells from PBMCs. This sample's subset: CD45RA+ positively selected. The receptor source for this set is a man in his late teens or twenties in good health. Some clones in this sample may be carry-over from other donors' samples.

The V and J genes are TRBV5-4 and TRBJ2-5; D possibly uses TRBD1 or TRBD2 (5 bases each). Looked up from germline, CDR1 is SGHNT and CDR2 is YYREEE (reference sequence). V shed 10 bases and J shed 1 base, with 14 bases lying between them. CDR3 length: 13 residues. The CDR3 sequence is CASAGAVQETQYF. In DNA, the CDR3 is TGTGCCTCCGCCGGGGCGGTCCAAGAGACCCAGTACTTC.

The chain combines TRBV18 with TRBJ1-1; TRBD1 aligns across 9 bases. V dropped 5 bases and J dropped 0; count of bases not matched to a gene: 4. The CDR3 covers 15 residues. Germline values: CDR1 KGHSH, CDR2 LQKENI. The CDR3 DNA is TGTGCCAGCTCAACGGGACAGGGCCTGAACACTGAAGCTTTCTTT. Protein sequence: CASSTGQGLNTEAFF. Together with reference TRBV18 and TRBJ1-1, the CDR3 gives the full variable domain: NAGVMQNPRHLVRRRGQEARLRCSPMKGHSHVYWYRQLPEEGLKFMVYLQKENIIDESGMPKERFSAEFPKEGPSILRIQQVVRGDSAAYFCASSTGQGLNTEAFFGQGTRLTVV.

The V call is TRBV10-1, the J call TRBJ2-3; D remains ambiguous. This CDR3 is 12 amino acids long. V dropped 3 bases and J dropped 6 bases, with 7 bases sitting between them. Germline V gene data show CDR1 as WNHNN and CDR2 as SYGVQD (reference sequence). CDR3 nucleotides: TGCGCCAGCAGTGATACCCTGGATACGCAGTATTTT. Its protein is CASSDTLDTQYF.

The V call is TRBV28, the J call TRBJ2-5, with D perhaps matching TRBD1 (5 bases). With the DNA end fitting TRBJ2-7 better, the J assignment may be wrong. The CDR3 contains 12 residues. CDR1 and CDR2 from the germline V gene are MDHEN and SYDVKM. CDR3 sequence reads: CASSLQGYEQYF. CDR3 coding DNA: TGTGCCAGCAGTTTACAGGGTTACGAGCAGTACTTC.

The chain joins TRBV30 to TRBJ1-5; 7 bases agree with TRBD1. This CDR3 comprises 14 residues. Germline CDR1 is GTSNPN and CDR2 is SVGIG (reference sequence). Germline trimming cut 2 bases from V and 7 bases from J; bases unmatched to any gene: 8. Here the CDR3 reads CAWSIGGGLQPQHF. The CDR3 region has the DNA TGTGCCTGGAGTATAGGGGGCGGGTTACAGCCCCAGCATTTT. Combining the CDR3 with reference TRBV30 and TRBJ1-5 gives the whole variable domain SQTIHQWPATLVQPVGSPLSLECTVEGTSNPNLYWYRQAAGRGLQLLFYSVGIGQISSEVPQNLSASRPQDRQFILSSKKLLLSDSGFYLCAWSIGGGLQPQHFGDGTRLSIL.

For this clone: Other DNA sequences in this sample translate to the same CDR3. The chain couples TRBV5-1 to TRBJ2-1, with TRBD1 matching over 8 bases. The junction had 7 bases not matched to a gene; V was cut back by 3 bases and J by 2 bases. Germline V gene sequence: CDR1 SGHRS, CDR2 YFSETQ. There are 16 residues in the CDR3. The CDR3 reads CASSSSGTGAYNEQFF. CDR3 DNA: TGCGCCAGCAGCTCCTCCGGGACAGGCGCCTACAATGAGCAGTTCTTC.

The chain links TRBV29-1 to TRBJ2-3; D is possibly TRBD2 (6 bases). The CDR3 runs to 14 residues. CDR1 SQVTM and CDR2 ANQGSEA come from the germline V gene. Trimming shortened V by 6 bases and J by 5 bases, and 18 bases separated the two germline ends. The CDR3 DNA is TGCAGCGTCTCTGGGAGCGGGCCGGGAGATACGCAGTATTTT. Protein sequence: CSVSGSGPGDTQYF.